This T cell receptor beta chain appears in the sequencing data of a study of CXCR3-negative and CXCR3-positive naive CD8 T cells (dated by TCRdb to about 2019). In the study overall: In total, 130 million to 150 million TRB reads were obtained, which works out to roughly 1.5 +/- 0.3 million reads per library. Diversity and physicochemical repertoire analyses covered over 10 donors pooled from two independent experiments. Naive subsets from about 5 donors and memory cells from 3 donors were included in the TRBV-TRBJ cluster analysis.

The sequencer was a NextSeq 550. The Human TCR Profiling Kit (MiLaboratory) was used to prepare UMI-labeled 5' RACE TRB cDNA libraries. cDNA synthesis used the entire amount of extracted RNA, and PCR amplification then used the entire amount of cDNA produced. Libraries were prepared in parallel with an identical number of PCR cycles. In the original analysis: With a minimum of two reads required per UMI, MIGEC and MiXCR pulled out about 50,000 +/- 9,200 unique UMI-labeled TRB cDNA molecules from each library. An average of approximately 40,000 +/- 10,000 functional in-frame TRB CDR3 nucleotide clonotypes without stop codons was found per library. After downsampling to 5000 UMI-labeled TRB molecules per sample, diversity metrics, including normalized Shannon-Wiener and Chao1, were computed in VDJtools. Clonotype-size-weighted physicochemical properties of the central five CDR3 residues (interaction energy, strength, volume and Kidera factor 4) were computed in VDJtools. Reprocessed by TCRdb, the reads give a single entry per CDR3 protein sequence, without DNA. The V and J calls and clone size are TCRdb's, not the authors'. This sample's clone table shows a few thousand distinct CDR3 sequences. The ten largest clonotypes hold about 2.4% of the sample.

Concerning this clonotype: The specificity of this receptor is unknown.

Including cysteine and phenylalanine, the CDR3 has 15 amino acids. The DNA sequence is not available. From a lookup of the germline V gene, CDR1 and CDR2 are SQVTM and ANQGSEA. Beyond this particular receptor, the publication reports: Within the same donor, TRBV-TRBJ usage looked similar between naive CXCR3-negative and CXCR3-positive cells, but memory cells had distinct patterns. Both naive subsets had comparably high repertoire diversity, while memory CD8+ T cells had much lower repertoire diversity. Because surface CD5, which is linked to self-reactivity in mice, was comparable between the naive subsets, TCR interaction strength was also inferred from TRB CDR3 physicochemical properties. TRB CDR3s from CXCR3-positive naive cells showed higher hydrophobicity (lower Kidera factor 4), lower energy, and higher strength and volume indices than CXCR3-negative naive cells. Freshly isolated PBMCs were used for most assays because CXCR3 expression went down partially after cryopreservation.

For every CD8+ T cell subset, about 300,000 cells were flow-sorted straight into RLT lysis buffer, and each subset was sorted in triplicate. To keep memory contaminants out, a stringent definition of naive CD8+ T cells was applied: CD45RO-CCR7+CD27+CD95-. Peripheral blood mononuclear cells were isolated from buffy coats using standard density gradient centrifugation. A FACSAria III was used to flow-sort naive CD8+ T cells into CXCR3-negative and CXCR3-positive populations. Total RNA was extracted from sorted cells with an RNeasy Mini Kit. This clonotype was sampled from a human donor in good health. Some clones in this sample may be carry-over from other donors' samples. Recombination linked TRBV29-1 to TRBJ2-5; the D gene TCRdb calls, TRBD1, cannot be checked with no DNA. Sequences were obtained from naive CXCR3+ CD8+ T cells from blood. The sample's cell subset or site label, in plain terms: CD45RO-CCR7+CD27+CD95- naive CD8+ T cells expressing CXCR3 (TNR3+). The CDR3 has the sequence CSVEDYQGRVETQYF.